This TCR beta chain was sequenced in a study of cytomegalovirus exposure and HLA in healthy donors. Notes on the study in general: Because they were indistinguishable, some V segments, including TRBV6-2 and TRBV6-3, were excluded.

Concerning this clone: The antigen is not known.

Both 60 Vbeta primers and 13 Jbeta primers went into the PCR. Profiling relied on immunoSEQ multiplex PCR, and the TCRdb table lists in-frame clones only, not all of them. The sample consists of 95,000 to 110,000 clones, roughly three quarters of them appearing once. J was trimmed by 0 bases and V by 6 bases; bases with no gene match: 10. Germline CDR1 is KGHSH and CDR2 is LQKENI. The CDR3 runs to 17 residues. J is TRBJ2-3 and V is TRBV18; 9 bases match TRBD2. The sample consisted of PBMCs. The clonotype was recovered from a woman between 35 and 50 years old in good health and CMV-seronegative. In DNA form, the CDR3 reads TGTGCCAGCTCCCACCGTGGGACTAGCAGCAGCACAGATACGCAGTATTTT. Translation: CASSHRGTSSSTDTQYF.